A selection of T cell receptor beta chains follows, all from one sample in a study of Graves' ophthalmopathy and Graves' hyperthyroidism. Via MiXCR, TCRdb re-called the multiplex PCR reads, giving one row per CDR3 protein. The sample has over 200,000 distinct CDR3 sequences, roughly 29% seen once. Source material: peripheral blood. The receptors originated from a man in his forties or fifties with Graves' ophthalmopathy. The CDR3 runs from the conserved cysteine through the conserved F or W. D genes are given only for firm matches. Not all rows give a size; the values are once, few, many and, for expanded clones, a class.

>NA|TRBJ2-5|few|TRBV28
CASSFLSGPQETQYF
TGTGCCAGCAGTTTTTTATCGGGTCCCCAAGAGACCCAGTACTTC
>NA|TRBJ2-7|many|TRBV27
CASSLSETYEQYF
TGTGCCAGCAGTTTATCCGAGACCTACGAGCAGTACTTC
>NA|TRBJ2-2|many|TRBV7-9
CASTPPRPAYIGELFF
TGTGCCAGCACACCACCGCGACCCGCGTATATCGGGGAGCTGTTTTTT
>TRBD2|TRBJ2-7|many|TRBV6-1
CASSPGTSGRVYF
TGTGCCAGCAGTCCCGGGACTAGCGGAAGAGTTTACTTC
>NA|TRBJ2-7|many|TRBV3-1
CASSQDGGSVYEQYF
TGTGCCAGCAGCCAAGATGGAGGTAGCGTCTACGAGCAGTACTTC
>NA|TRBJ2-7|many|TRBV11-2
CASSVQVEGYEQYF
TGTGCCAGCAGTGTACAGGTCGAAGGCTACGAGCAGTACTTC
>NA|TRBJ2-7|many|TRBV20-1
CSAKPGRIGYEQYF
TGCAGTGCTAAGCCCGGCCGGATAGGCTACGAGCAGTACTTC
>TRBD1|TRBJ1-6|many|TRBV9
CAGSPSGQGNNSPLHF
TGTGCCGGCAGCCCCTCGGGACAGGGGAATAATTCACCCCTCCACTTT
>NA|TRBJ1-2|many|TRBV7-9
CASSLAHPSGGGYGYTF
TGTGCCAGCAGCTTAGCACACCCTTCCGGGGGAGGCTATGGCTACACCTTC
>NA|TRBJ2-2|many|TRBV5-1
CASSFPESNTGELFF
TGCGCCAGCAGCTTCCCGGAATCGAACACCGGGGAGCTGTTTTTT
>NA|TRBJ1-1|NA|TRBV12-3/TRBV12-4
CASSYSGTRNTEAFF
TGTGCCAGCAGTTACTCGGGGACCCGCAACACTGAAGCTTTCTTT
>TRBD1|TRBJ2-7|NA|TRBV28
CASTRSWGRGSTYEQYF
TGTGCCAGCACCAGATCCTGGGGCAGGGGGTCAACCTACGAGCAGTACTTC
>TRBD1|TRBJ1-6|NA|TRBV27
CASTRRGGNSPLHF
TGTGCCAGCACCCGCAGGGGGGGTAATTCACCCCTCCACTTT
>NA|TRBJ2-2|many|TRBV11-3
CASSLGHNTGELFF
TGTGCCAGCAGCTTAGGCCATAACACCGGGGAGCTGTTTTTT
>TRBD1|TRBJ1-1|many|TRBV19
CASSIQGAGTEAFF
TGTGCCAGTAGTATTCAGGGGGCAGGCACTGAAGCTTTCTTT
>NA|TRBJ1-1|many|TRBV6-1
CASSDTGSTEAFF
TGTGCCAGCAGTGACACAGGGAGCACTGAAGCTTTCTTT
>NA|TRBJ1-1|many|TRBV20-1
CSARKAGEAFF
TGCAGTGCTAGGAAGGCAGGGGAAGCTTTCTTT
>TRBD2|TRBJ2-7|NA|TRBV6-1
CASKASGTFYEQYF
TGTGCCAGCAAGGCTAGCGGGACCTTCTACGAGCAGTACTTC
>NA|TRBJ2-2|many|TRBV10-1
CATREGGHTGELFF
TGCGCCACCAGAGAAGGGGGGCACACCGGGGAGCTGTTTTTT
>TRBD2|TRBJ2-5|many|TRBV28
CASSRLAGRETQYF
TGTGCCAGCAGTCGGCTAGCGGGAAGGGAGACCCAGTACTTC
>TRBD1|TRBJ1-5|many|TRBV12-3/TRBV12-4
CASSSTGSDQPQHF
TGTGCCAGCAGTTCGACAGGGTCGGATCAGCCCCAGCATTTT
>NA|TRBJ1-5|many|TRBV5-1
CASSSGTDRDQPQHF
TGCGCCAGCAGCTCCGGGACGGATCGCGATCAGCCCCAGCATTTT
>TRBD2|TRBJ2-7|NA|TRBV4-1
CASSQLAGRPYEQYF
TGCGCCAGCAGCCAACTAGCGGGGAGACCCTACGAGCAGTACTTC
>NA|TRBJ1-2|many|TRBV28
CASSFFRTVANYGYTF
TGTGCCAGCAGTTTTTTTCGGACTGTTGCTAACTATGGCTACACCTTC
>TRBD2|TRBJ2-7|NA|TRBV15
CATRWGGGNSYEQYF
TGTGCCACCAGGTGGGGCGGGGGGAACTCCTACGAGCAGTACTTC
>NA|TRBJ1-1|few|TRBV19
CASRRAFSMNTEAFF
TGTGCCAGTAGGCGGGCATTCTCCATGAACACTGAAGCTTTCTTT
>TRBD2|TRBJ2-2|many|TRBV6-2/TRBV6-3
CASSRGTSVTGELFF
TGTGCCAGCAGTCGTGGGACTAGCGTCACCGGGGAGCTGTTTTTT
>NA|TRBJ2-5|NA|TRBV6-2/TRBV6-3
CASSYNWGETQYF
TGTGCCAGCAGTTACAATTGGGGAGAGACCCAGTACTTC
>TRBD2|TRBJ2-5|NA|TRBV6-2/TRBV6-3
CASGELPLAGSQETQYF
TGTGCCAGCGGAGAGTTACCGCTAGCGGGAAGCCAAGAGACCCAGTACTTC
>TRBD2|TRBJ2-2|many|TRBV24-1
CATSESDSGRENTGELFF
TGTGCCACCAGTGAGTCCGATAGCGGGAGGGAGAACACCGGGGAGCTGTTTTTT
>NA|TRBJ1-1|NA|TRBV28
CASTATHTEAFF
TGTGCCAGCACCGCGACACACACTGAAGCTTTCTTT
>NA|TRBJ2-7|NA|TRBV11-2
CASSFYVSSAPYEQYF
TGTGCCAGCAGCTTTTACGTGTCTAGCGCTCCCTACGAGCAGTACTTC
>NA|TRBJ1-1|NA|TRBV19
CASSPLPQGLDTEAFF
TGTGCCAGTAGTCCCCTTCCCCAGGGGTTGGACACTGAAGCTTTCTTT
>TRBD2|TRBJ2-7|many|TRBV12-3/TRBV12-4
CASNPGLGVRDEQYF
TGTGCCAGCAACCCGGGACTAGGGGTAAGGGACGAGCAGTACTTC
>NA|TRBJ1-2|NA|TRBV7-2
CASSLASRPGHGYTF
TGTGCCAGCAGCTTAGCCAGCCGGCCGGGGCATGGCTACACCTTC
>TRBD2|TRBJ2-7|many|TRBV28
CASVGGGSYEQYF
TGTGCCAGCGTCGGCGGGGGTTCCTACGAGCAGTACTTC
>NA|TRBJ1-5|NA|TRBV6-1
CASTENYQPQHF
TGTGCCAGCACGGAGAACTACCAGCCCCAGCATTTT
>NA|TRBJ2-5|once|TRBV27
CASRPRVGPGQETQYF
TGTGCCAGCAGGCCGAGGGTAGGCCCGGGGCAAGAGACCCAGTACTTC
>TRBD1|TRBJ2-4|NA|TRBV20-1
CSAELPGQGRGNIQYF
TGCAGTGCTGAGCTTCCGGGACAGGGTCGGGGAAACATTCAGTACTTC
>NA|TRBJ2-7|few|TRBV27
CASGWAGSSSYEQYF
TGTGCCAGCGGTTGGGCCGGCTCTAGCTCCTACGAGCAGTACTTC
>NA|TRBJ2-2|many|TRBV7-3
CASSTTLGGELFF
TGTGCCAGCAGCACGACCCTCGGAGGGGAGCTGTTTTTT
>NA|TRBJ2-2|many|TRBV6-1
CASRKQGELFF
TGTGCCAGCAGGAAACAGGGGGAGCTGTTTTTT
>NA|TRBJ2-5|many|TRBV15
CATSREWGLETQYF
TGTGCCACCAGCAGAGAATGGGGGTTGGAGACCCAGTACTTC
>NA|TRBJ2-4|many|TRBV12-3/TRBV12-4
CASSFVGAGIQYF
TGTGCCAGCAGTTTTGTCGGGGCCGGCATTCAGTACTTC
>TRBD2|TRBJ2-7|NA|TRBV6-2/TRBV6-3
CASSQLGRGYEQYF
TGTGCCAGCAGTCAATTGGGGAGGGGATACGAGCAGTACTTC
>NA|TRBJ2-2|few|TRBV20-1
CSAKPRETCTGELFF
TGCAGTGCTAAGCCTCGGGAGACCTGCACCGGGGAGCTGTTTTTT